This T cell receptor beta chain was recovered during a study of CD8+CD57+ T cells in acquired aplastic anemia (dated by TCRdb to the late 2010s). At the level of the whole study: Extracted DNA from sorted CD4+ and CD8+ cells averaged about 2.9 ug, ranging from 0.2 to 27.4 ug. CD8+CD57+ expansion was defined as a frequency above the mean frequency observed in healthy subjects. What the authors observed across the whole study: Patients and healthy controls showed no significant difference in CD8+ Simpson's diversity (P=0.060). Around 30 CD8+ CDR3 sequences were shared between patients and controls but appeared highly expressed in patients and within their immunodominant clones.

From cysteine to phenylalanine, the CDR3 is 18 amino acids long. The entry retains the CDR3 DNA only, 54 bases that are in frame from base 1. V and J are trimmed by 8 bases and 8 bases, and the gene matches miss 23 bases of the junction. Expansion of CD8+CD57+ cells had been shown by flow cytometry in the patients chosen for sequencing. All patients had severe acquired aplastic anemia diagnosed by International Study of Aplastic Anemia and Agranulocytosis and Camitta criteria. At the time blood was sampled, none of the patients had received any therapy. In the study, sorted CD4+ and CD8+ blood T cells from patients with severe aplastic anemia and from healthy subjects underwent deep sequencing of TCR repertoires. Patients were enrolled under clinicaltrials.gov protocols 00001620, 01623167, 00001397, 00071045, 00081523 and 00961064 in the USA. Ficoll-Paque density gradient centrifugation was used to isolate peripheral blood mononuclear cells. CD4+ and CD8+ T cells were sorted by FACS or magnetic beads before DNA extraction.

With respect to this clonotype: This receptor's antigen is unknown. This may be a read error, as it is one base from a much larger clone.

Genomic DNA was used as template for profiling of TCR beta VDJ combinations and CDR3 sequences. An Illumina HiSeq 2000 was the platform used for TCR repertoire sequencing. The study's processing was this. TRBV/TRBJ rearrangement plots, CDR3 size and DJ length profiles, and Simpson's diversity index were used to assess repertoires. The most abundant DNA sequence in the deep sequencing data was taken as the immunodominant clone. CDR3 amino acid sequences were checked for sharing between subjects and were compared against published repertoires and the VDJdb database. TCRdb reran the public reads through fastp at Q25 and MiXCR, keeping productive beta chains. CDR3 protein sequences are deduplicated, and each keeps its most common genes and DNA. TCRdb's processing, not the study's, gives the V and J calls here. Recorded for this sample are about 180,000 distinct CDR3 sequences; under 50% of them occurred a single time. 1.8% of the sample goes to the ten largest clones.

Recombination connected TRBV12-3 or TRBV12-4 to TRBJ1-2, with 10 central nucleotides matching TRBD1. This TCR derives from a human donor with aplastic anemia. Material for sequencing was sorted CD4+, CD8+, or CD8+CD57+ T cells (not recorded which) from PBMCs. The nucleotide sequence is given as TGTGCCAGCGGTTACGTTGTTGGTCGCGGGACAGGGGTGGGCGGCTACACCTTC. This gives the protein CASGYVVGRGTGVGGYTF.